This TCR beta chain was profiled in a study of OX40 agonist ivuxolimab in advanced cancers. About the study: Ivuxolimab was delivered to patients intravenously every 2 weeks at doses spanning 0.01 to 10 mg/kg. Three patients, one with hepatocellular carcinoma and two with cutaneous melanoma, achieved partial responses.

The CDR3 has 17 residues. CDR1 LNHDA and CDR2 SQIVND come from the germline V gene (reference sequence). V shed 7 bases, J shed 4 bases, and the junction held 11 bases outside the gene matches. Sequenced by immunoSEQ multiplex PCR; TCRdb stores in-frame clones only, minus some. The top ten clones hold 0.16% of a sample with about 100,000 clones, approximately 90% of them seen once. Exclusion applied to patients with autoimmune disease history or systemic immunosuppression. On cycle 4 day 1 and cycle 7 day 1, as well as at baseline, blood was sampled. V gene TRBV19 combines with J gene TRBJ2-1; TRBD2 matches 12 bases. This TCR was recovered from an adult with an advanced solid tumor such as melanoma, head and neck, liver or kidney cancer. The sample in question was CD4+ or CD8+ T cells sorted from blood, obtained in a trial of the OX40 agonist ivuxolimab. CDR3 in amino acids: CASKRLAGGKTYNEQFF. The CDR3 nucleotides are TGTGCCAGTAAGAGGCTAGCGGGAGGGAAAACGTACAATGAGCAGTTCTTC.